This entry describes one TCR beta chain. In its sample, this clonotype was seen many times. It lacks a known antigen. No base quality values were provided; no much bigger clone lies one nucleotide off. Preparation of the library involved 5' RACE. The instrument given in TCRdb is Illumina HiSeq 2000. Template switching added a universal primer binding site, and the final cDNA carried a unique molecular identifier that allowed TCR cDNA molecules to be counted accurately. First-strand cDNA for TCR alpha and beta chains was synthesized from specific primers in the conserved constant-segment region. To control for contamination, every cDNA library was double barcoded, receiving both a SMART-Mk sample barcode and Illumina barcodes. TruSeq adapter sequences and Illumina sample barcodes were added in two successive PCR steps. TCR alpha and beta cDNA libraries were sequenced on the Illumina HiSeq platform with custom primers. For the original study's pipeline: MiGEC processed the raw reads to extract unique molecular identifiers, while MiXCR was used to determine the CDR3 positions. Recombination models were inferred per individual with the repgenHMM and IGoR tools using an EM algorithm. Shared clonotypes were analyzed with the tcR package in R, and sharing was normalized by the product of cloneset sizes. To study raw recombination free of thymic and clonal selection effects, out-of-frame nonproductive sequences were analyzed. The public sequencing data were trimmed at Q25 with fastp and processed into clonotypes with MiXCR by TCRdb, which kept only in-frame beta chains. A single entry per CDR3 protein holds the most common genes and DNA from its merged rows. The V and J calls, along with clone size, are taken from TCRdb and not from the paper's own processing. This sample has around 280,000 distinct CDR3 sequences in its table, and around 8.8% of those were observed once. The ten biggest clones cover over 2% of the sample.

Inclusive of the bounding cysteine and phenylalanine, the CDR3 is 14 residues long. The kept DNA is CDR3 alone, 42 bases in frame from the first base. The germline V gene (reference sequence) supplies CDR1 SEHNR and CDR2 FQNEAQ. Relative to germline, V is missing 5 bases and J is missing 5 bases, with 6 bases of the junction outside any gene match. This specimen belongs to a study of identical twins listed by TCRdb under 2016. With respect to the entire study: To test whether fetal clonotypes persist, the study used deep sequencing on TCR alpha and beta repertoires from monozygotic twins, unrelated adults of various ages, and cord blood. Replicate twin experiments were performed at different times using different library preparation protocols to rule out contamination.

Only healthy Caucasian donors were included. The twin cohort consisted of three pairs of female monozygotic twins, all aged about 18 to 29 years. Using Miltenyi CD45RO+ enrichment and human naive T-cell isolation kits, memory (CD45RO+) and naive T cells were isolated from PBMC. Paper-wide results and their limitations: Invariant T cells such as MAIT and iNKT could partly confound zero-insertion analyses, although diverse VJ usage argued against such confounding for most clonotypes. Fewer insertions were carried by abundant cord blood beta clonotypes, a similar but weaker trend appeared in young adult naive repertoires, and no such trend appeared in memory repertoires. The excess sharing between twins in beta out-of-frame sequences was weaker because fewer shared sequences reduced the signal-to-noise ratio. Because the same donors could not be followed over many years, conclusions were based on cross-sectional statistical analysis. Compared with coincidental sharing between unrelated individuals, out-of-frame TCR alpha sequences shared between twins had an excess of sequences with low generation probability. In monozygotic twins, out-of-frame TCR alpha sharing was systematically underestimated by recombination models, although the models agreed with sharing between unrelated individuals.

Another study also made use of these data, one on yellow fever vaccine responses in identical twins. The second study also describes: The T cell response to vaccination in identical twins was reported by the authors to appear partly convergent and partly personalized. The study precisely tracked vaccine-responding T cell clones in identical twins.

The sequence joins TRBV7-9 to TRBJ1-1, with 9 middle bases fitting TRBD1. The sequence was collected from a young woman in good health. Sequencing was performed on memory (CD45RO+) T cells sorted from blood. The cell subset or site label here, explained by the study, means: CD45RO+ enriched T cells. DNA sequence: TGTGCCAGCAGCCTTAGAGGGACAGGGACTGAAGCTTTCTTT. It encodes CASSLRGTGTEAFF.